Presented here are 30 T cell receptor beta chains from one specimen sequenced in a study of PD-L1 blockade in urothelial cancer. Sequencing was performed with immunoSEQ multiplex PCR; in TCRdb, only in-frame clones are kept and a portion is missing. Altogether roughly 49,000 clones are present, 86% being singletons, with the ten largest covering roughly 22%. Time point in this sample: pretreatment peripheral blood. The material sequenced was PBMCs, taken around atezolizumab (anti-PD-L1) treatment. The receptors stem from a man between 60 and 75 years old with urothelial cancer.

This chain links TRBV6-1 with TRBJ1-2; 9 bases agree with TRBD1. This CDR3 is 13 amino acids long. The trim removed 10 bases at V and 8 bases at J, leaving 11 bases unmatched. In germline, CDR1 is MNHNS, CDR2 SASEGT. The CDR3 DNA is TGTGCCACCCCCGGGACAGGGCTTATCGGCTACACCTTC. This codes for CATPGTGLIGYTF.

The CDR3 DNA follows: TGTGCCAGCAGCCCAGAGGTACACTATGGCTACACCTTC. As protein: CASSPEVHYGYTF. The chain combines TRBV9 with TRBJ1-2; D uncertain. CDR1 and CDR2 from the germline V gene are SGDLS and YYNGEE. Trimming stripped 4 bases from V and 3 bases from J, with 10 bases between. The CDR3 has 13 amino acids.

This clone was seen a single time. This chain joins TRBV4-1 and TRBJ2-5; TRBD1 agrees at 9 bases. The CDR3 has 16 residues. Germline assignment: CDR1 MGHRA and CDR2 YSYEKL. V was clipped by 0 bases and J by 2 bases; unmatched bases: 4. This CDR3 is CASSQEGTGFQETQYF. The CDR3 DNA follows: TGCGCCAGCAGCCAAGAAGGGACAGGGTTTCAAGAGACCCAGTACTTC.

J is TRBJ2-1 and V is TRBV6-5; 9 nucleotides align to TRBD1. Trimming removed 6 bases from V and 10 bases from J; junction bases left unmatched: 13. Looked up from germline, CDR1 is MNHEY and CDR2 is SVGAGI. The CDR3 extends over 15 amino acids. The CDR3 loop is CASSLQGAASGEQFF. CDR3 nucleotides: TGTGCCAGCAGCTTACAGGGGGCCGCGTCCGGGGAGCAGTTCTTC.

V gene TRBV18 combines with J gene TRBJ1-2, with 7 bases that match TRBD1. Germline CDR1 reads KGHSH; CDR2 reads LQKENI. The CDR3 contains 14 residues. J gave up 8 bases and V 5 bases, and 11 bases lay outside the gene matches. Here the CDR3 reads CASSSEGGATGYTF. The CDR3, as DNA: TGTGCCAGCTCATCCGAAGGGGGCGCGACCGGCTACACCTTC.

The chain employs TRBV4-3 and TRBJ2-2; D perhaps matches TRBD1 (5 bases). CDR1 and CDR2 from the germline V gene are LGHNA and YSLEER. The V gene lost 0 bases and the J gene lost 4 bases, with 12 bases spanning the gap. CDR3 length: 16 amino acids. This CDR3 reads CASSQDLAGFTGELFF. The CDR3, as DNA: TGCGCCAGCAGCCAAGACCTCGCAGGGTTCACCGGGGAGCTGTTTTTT.

CDR3 bases: TGTGCCAGCAGTGTCGGGGGGGTCTATGGCTACACCTTC. It translates to CASSVGGVYGYTF. The V call is TRBV6-1, the J call TRBJ1-2; a possible D gene is TRBD1 (5 bases). V lost 4 bases, J lost 4 bases, and 10 bases lay in between. Germline CDR1 MNHNS, CDR2 SASEGT. The CDR3 consists of 13 residues.

The genes are TRBV25-1 and TRBJ2-1; TRBD2 matches 8 bases. The V and J ends lost 7 bases and 0 bases, in that order; junction bases with no gene match: 2. The CDR3 extends over 14 amino acids. Germline V gene sequence: CDR1 MGHDK, CDR2 SYGVNS. The CDR3 nucleotides read TGTGCCAGCAAAAGCGGGAGCTCCTACAATGAGCAGTTCTTC. Translation: CASKSGSSYNEQFF. The full variable domain, rest sourced from reference TRBV25-1 and TRBJ2-1, is EADIYQTPRYLVIGTGKKITLECSQTMGHDKMYWYQQDPGMELHLIHYSYGVNSTEKGDLSSESTVSRIRTEHFPLTLESARPSHTSQYLCASKSGSSYNEQFFGPGTRLTVL.

This chain links TRBV11-3 with TRBJ2-1, with a tentative D call TRBD1 (6 bases). Trimming removed 5 bases at V and 5 bases at J, with 25 bases between. CDR3 size: 18 residues. In germline, CDR1 is SGHNT, CDR2 YENEEA. CDR3 bases: TGTGCCAGCAGCCAGATTGACAGGCTCAACCCCCTAAACAATGAGCAGTTCTTC. Translating gives CASSQIDRLNPLNNEQFF.

This chain joins TRBV27 and TRBJ2-2; D not certain. Looked up from germline, CDR1 is MNHEY and CDR2 is SMNVEV (reference sequence). The V and J ends lost 6 bases and 0 bases respectively, with 11 bases between them. CDR3 length: 15 amino acids. The CDR3 loop reads CASSLKLANTGELFF. As DNA, the CDR3 is TGTGCCAGCAGCCTAAAGCTAGCGAACACCGGGGAGCTGTTTTTT.

The chain uses TRBV4-3 and TRBJ1-1, with TRBD1 as a possible D gene (5 bases). V dropped 3 bases and J dropped 4 bases, with 15 bases sitting between them. This CDR3 is 15 amino acids long. The germline V gene has CDR1 LGHNA and CDR2 YSLEER. CDR3: CASSQAPGVGTEAFF. CDR3 nucleotides: TGCGCCAGCAGCCAGGCCCCGGGGGTGGGCACTGAAGCTTTCTTT.

The chain is built from TRBV27 and TRBJ1-6; 8 nucleotides agree with TRBD1. Germline CDR1 MNHEY, CDR2 SMNVEV (reference sequence). V was pared by 7 bases and J by 2 bases, with 10 bases of the junction left unmatched. The CDR3 totals 17 residues. The DNA of the CDR3 is TGTGCCAGCACCGGGACAGGCAGGCTCACCTATAATTCACCCCTCCACTTT. This sequence encodes CASTGTGRLTYNSPLHF.

The V call is TRBV15, the J call TRBJ1-5; D unresolved. V gave up 0 bases and J gave up 0 bases, with 18 bases separating them. Germline CDR1 reads LNHNV; CDR2 reads YYDKDF (reference sequence). The CDR3 loop spans 19 amino acids. CDR3 protein: CATSRDLGRAPDSNQPQHF. Written as DNA, the CDR3 is TGTGCCACCAGCAGAGATCTGGGGAGGGCCCCTGATAGCAATCAGCCCCAGCATTTT.

CDR3 coding DNA: TGTGCCAGCAAAGACAGGGGCGACTATGGCTACACCTTC. Amino acid sequence: CASKDRGDYGYTF. The V and J genes are TRBV2 and TRBJ1-2, with 8 nucleotides matching TRBD1. CDR3 size: 13 residues. Germline values: CDR1 SNHLY, CDR2 FYNNEI. V was pared by 7 bases and J by 3 bases, with 4 bases of the junction left unmatched.

The V gene is TRBV27, the J gene TRBJ1-4; D gene uncertain. CDR1 and CDR2 (germline): MNHEY, SMNVEV (reference sequence). The CDR3 is 13 amino acids. Trimming took off 5 bases at V and 4 bases at J, with 8 bases between the two ends. Here the CDR3 reads CASSPLSNEKLFF. The CDR3 DNA reads as TGTGCCAGCAGTCCCCTGAGTAATGAAAAACTGTTTTTT.

This clone was counted only a few times. This chain uses TRBV11-1 with TRBJ1-5, with 7 bases fitting TRBD1. CDR3 length: 16 amino acids. Germline V gene sequence: CDR1 SGHAT, CDR2 FQDESV (reference sequence). Trimming cost V 4 bases and J 3 bases; bases outside gene matches: 9. CDR3 sequence reads: CASSSPPGQLNQPQHF. Here the CDR3 DNA reads TGTGCCAGCAGCTCGCCACCGGGACAGCTCAATCAGCCCCAGCATTTT.

This chain uses TRBV27 with TRBJ2-7; 7 bases are shared with TRBD2. CDR3 length: 17 residues. V lost 6 bases and J lost 2; bases outside the gene matches: 16. The germline V gene has CDR1 MNHEY and CDR2 SMNVEV (reference sequence). CDR3 protein: CASSLGTGGGWAYEQYF. The CDR3 DNA sequence: TGTGCCAGCAGCCTCGGGACGGGAGGAGGTTGGGCCTACGAGCAGTACTTC.

The chain recombines TRBV7-2 with TRBJ1-2; 7 bases are shared with TRBD1. Trimming took 2 bases from V and 6 from J; bases not matched to a gene: 9. The CDR3 loop spans 15 amino acids. Germline V gene data show CDR1 as SGHTA and CDR2 as FQGNSA. The CDR3 region is CASSLLAQGKDGYTF. The CDR3 DNA reads as TGTGCCAGCAGCTTACTTGCACAGGGGAAAGATGGCTACACCTTC.

This clone turned up a few times. The chain uses TRBV19 and TRBJ2-3, with a weak D call TRBD2 (6 bases). The length of the CDR3 is 14 residues. Trimming left V 4 bases short and J 1 base short, with 9 bases between. Germline CDR1 reads LNHDA; CDR2 reads SQIVND (reference sequence). The CDR3 nucleotides read TGTGCCAGTAGTAGTCCTAGCGGCACAGATACGCAGTATTTT. The encoded protein is CASSSPSGTDTQYF.

The CDR3 DNA reads as TGTGCCAGCAGCTTACCAGGGTTTATGATTTACGAGCAGTACTTC. It encodes CASSLPGFMIYEQYF. The rearrangement joins TRBV5-6 to TRBJ2-7, with D possibly TRBD1 on 5 matching bases. This CDR3 has 15 amino acids. Germline V gives CDR1 SGHDT, CDR2 YYEEEE. V gave up 2 bases and J gave up 4 bases, with 16 bases separating them. The full variable domain, with the rest looked up from reference TRBV5-6 and TRBJ2-7, is DAGVTQSPTHLIKTRGQQVTLRCSPKSGHDTVSWYQQALGQGPQFIFQYYEEEERQRGNFPDRFSGHQFPNYSSELNVNALLLGDSALYLCASSLPGFMIYEQYFGPGTRLTVT.

The rearrangement links TRBV6-6 to TRBJ1-5, with 8 bases identical to TRBD1. Germline V gene lookup returns CDR1 MNHNY and CDR2 SVGAGI (reference sequence). V dropped 6 bases and J dropped 0; count of bases not matched to a gene: 4. The CDR3 is 15 amino acids. This chain's CDR3 is CASSYRGNSNQPQHF. CDR3 bases: TGTGCCAGCAGCTACAGGGGGAATAGCAATCAGCCCCAGCATTTT.

The chain is built from TRBV15 and TRBJ2-2; TRBD2 might be the D (6 bases). Germline values: CDR1 LNHNV, CDR2 YYDKDF (reference sequence). CDR3 length: 14 residues. Trimming removed 4 bases at V and 7 bases at J, with 13 bases between. In nucleotides, the CDR3 is TGTGCCACCAGCATTGGAGGGGTGGGCGGGGAGCTGTTTTTT. It is translated as CATSIGGVGGELFF.

This clone was recorded a few times. The chain has TRBV6-6 and TRBJ1-3; possible D gene TRBD1, 5 bases. The germline V gene has CDR1 MNHNY and CDR2 SVGAGI (reference sequence). V dropped 8 bases and J dropped 0 bases, with 14 bases sitting between them. The CDR3 length is 15 residues. The CDR3 region is CASRIQGFSGNTIYF. The CDR3 region has the DNA TGTGCCAGCCGGATCCAGGGTTTCTCTGGAAACACCATATATTTT.

J is TRBJ2-7 and V is TRBV7-9; 10 bases match TRBD1. The CDR3 is made up of 14 amino acids. CDR1 is SEHNR, CDR2 FQNEAQ, per germline (reference sequence). Trimming removed 7 bases from V and 6 bases from J; junction bases left unmatched: 9. The CDR3 DNA reads TGTGCCAGCATCCGAGGGACAGGGGAAGGCGAGCAGTACTTC. It codes for CASIRGTGEGEQYF. Complete variable domain (other parts from reference TRBV7-9 and TRBJ2-7): DTGVSQNPRHKITKRGQNVTFRCDPISEHNRLYWYRQTLGQGPEFLTYFQNEAQLEKSRLLSDRFSAERPKGSFSTLEIQRTEQGDSAMYLCASIRGTGEGEQYFGPGTRLTVT.

In this sample, this clone turned up a few times. This rearrangement joins TRBV6-4 to TRBJ1-1; a weak D match, TRBD1 (5 bases). V lost 6 bases and J 3 bases, leaving 11 bases between the germline ends. CDR1 MRHNA and CDR2 SNTAGT come from the germline V gene. There are 13 residues in the CDR3. The CDR3 nucleotides read TGTGCCAGCAGCAGGGTTTGGGACACTGAAGCTTTCTTT. Protein product: CASSRVWDTEAFF.

This chain connects TRBV19 to TRBJ2-5; D unresolved. In germline, CDR1 is LNHDA, CDR2 SQIVND (reference sequence). This CDR3 region has 14 residues. Trimming left V 1 base short and J 2 bases short, with 8 bases between. The chain's CDR3 is CASSIGASQETQYF. DNA for the CDR3: TGTGCCAGTAGTATAGGCGCAAGTCAAGAGACCCAGTACTTC.

The rearrangement links TRBV2 to TRBJ1-5, with 9 bases identical to TRBD1. The germline gives CDR1 SNHLY, CDR2 FYNNEI. The CDR3 is 15 amino acids. Trimming cost V 5 bases and J 6 bases; bases outside gene matches: 8. DNA of the CDR3: TGTGCCAGCAGTTACGGGACAGGGCTGGGTCAGCCCCAGCATTTT. It encodes CASSYGTGLGQPQHF.

The V gene is TRBV10-3, the J gene TRBJ2-2; 9 bases are shared with TRBD2. CDR3 length equals 17 residues. Germline V lookup: CDR1 ENHRY, CDR2 SYGVKD. V lost 6 bases and J lost 1; bases outside the gene matches: 9. CDR3 sequence (DNA): TGTGCCATCAGGGACTTCGGAGCGGGGGGGAACACCGGGGAGCTGTTTTTT. Protein sequence: CAIRDFGAGGNTGELFF.

Comments on this clone: Relative to the germline gene, one junction end is altered; a read error may explain this. The rearrangement links TRBV2 to TRBJ2-2, with TRBD1 matching 10 bases. This CDR3 spans 15 amino acids. Germline loops: CDR1 SNHLY, CDR2 FYNNEI. In nucleotides, the CDR3 is TGTGCCAGCAGAGAAGGGACAGGGGTATCCGGGGAGCTGTTTTTT. The encoded protein is CASREGTGVSGELFF.

Turning to this clone: The junction departs from germline at one end; a sequencing error may be responsible. This sequence joins TRBV6-5 and TRBJ1-2; D remains ambiguous. The germline V gene has CDR1 MNHEY and CDR2 SVGAGI. CDR3 length: 13 amino acids. This CDR3 is CASSRRISYSYTF. The CDR3, as DNA: TGTGCCAGCAGTCGGAGGATCTCCTATAGCTACACCTTC.